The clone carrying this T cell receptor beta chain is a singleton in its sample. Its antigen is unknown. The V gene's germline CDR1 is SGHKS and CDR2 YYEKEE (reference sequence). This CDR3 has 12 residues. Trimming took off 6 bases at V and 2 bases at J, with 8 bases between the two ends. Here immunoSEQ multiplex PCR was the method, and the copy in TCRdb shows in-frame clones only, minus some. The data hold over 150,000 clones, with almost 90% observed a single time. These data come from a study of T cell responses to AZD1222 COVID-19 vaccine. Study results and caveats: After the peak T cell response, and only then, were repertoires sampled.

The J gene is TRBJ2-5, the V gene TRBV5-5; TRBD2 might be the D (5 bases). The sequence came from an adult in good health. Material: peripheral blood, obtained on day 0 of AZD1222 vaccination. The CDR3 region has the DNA TGTGCCAGCAAGCGGTCTCAAGAGACCCAGTACTTC. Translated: CASKRSQETQYF.